This T cell receptor (beta chain) was sequenced for a study of T cell responses to AZD1222 COVID-19 vaccine. Regarding this clone: Its target is unknown.

Assay used: immunoSEQ multiplex PCR; TCRdb lists only in-frame clones, some missing. Among around 140,000 clones listed, 70% to 90% were seen once. CDR1 is SGDLS and CDR2 is YYNGEE in the germline V gene. This CDR3 spans 15 amino acids. J was trimmed by 2 bases and V by 2 bases; bases with no gene match: 6. Regarding the study as a whole: Samples come after the peak T cell response, not at day 14. Among those given AZD1222, only five or six were seropositive at baseline. Spike-specific TCR breadth rose after two AZD1222 doses, and depth rose as well. Regions 160-218 and 743-854 held dominance among vaccine-associated CD4 TCRs, which spanned spike.

The receptor's source is an adult who received the MenACWY meningococcal vaccine as a control. V gene TRBV9 combines with J gene TRBJ2-7; TRBD1 aligns across 8 bases. The starting material was peripheral blood, obtained 28 days after the second dose of the MenACWY control vaccine. The CDR3 loop is CASSVGQGHTYEQYF. The CDR3 DNA reads TGTGCCAGCAGCGTTGGACAGGGCCATACCTACGAGCAGTACTTC. Combining the CDR3 with reference TRBV9 and TRBJ2-7 gives the whole variable domain DSGVTQTPKHLITATGQRVTLRCSPRSGDLSVYWYQQSLDQGLQFLIQYYNGEERAKGNILERFSAQQFPDLHSELNLSSLELGDSALYFCASSVGQGHTYEQYFGPGTRLTVT.